The 4 T cell receptor beta chains below all came from one sample that was sequenced in a study of response to subunit inactivated influenza vaccine. TCRdb re-called the RT-PCR reads with MiXCR, one entry per CDR3 protein. Among 550,000 to 650,000 distinct CDR3 sequences listed, 12% were seen once. Source: PBMCs from blood, taken on the day of vaccination. All receptors derive from a man between 45 and 60 years old who received an inactivated influenza vaccine.

This clonotype was counted only a few times. This rearrangement joins TRBV10-3 to TRBJ2-7; D is ambiguous. The V end was cut by 3 bases, the J end by 7 bases, with 13 bases between. Germline loops: CDR1 ENHRY, CDR2 SYGVKD. This CDR3 is built from 13 residues. The CDR3 sequence is CAISDQHAGEQYF. The CDR3 DNA reads TGTGCCATCAGTGACCAGCATGCTGGGGAGCAGTACTTC.

V usage is TRBV10-3 and J usage is TRBJ2-3; 10 nucleotides agree with TRBD2. This CDR3 contains 15 residues. V shed 2 bases and J 2 bases; nucleotides not matched to a gene: 1. The V gene's germline CDR1 is ENHRY and CDR2 SYGVKD. The CDR3 DNA sequence: TGTGCCATCAGTGAGGGACTAGCGGACACAGATACGCAGTATTTT. Translating gives CAISEGLADTDTQYF.

This clonotype was seen a few times. This rearrangement joins TRBV5-1 to TRBJ2-3; TRBD1 might be the D (5 bases). Trimming removed 4 bases from V and 0 bases from J, with 12 bases in between. The V gene's germline CDR1 is SGHRS and CDR2 YFSETQ. CDR3 length: 15 residues. CDR3 nucleotide sequence: TGCGCCAGCAGCCAGGGCCAGATTAGCACAGATACGCAGTATTTT. Protein product: CASSQGQISTDTQYF.

Only a few counts were recorded for this clonotype. V gene TRBV12-3 or TRBV12-4 combines with J gene TRBJ2-2, with D hard to call. The CDR3 loop spans 13 amino acids. Trimming removed 4 bases from V and 6 bases from J, with 9 bases in between. The CDR3 nucleotides are TGTGCCAGCAGTTCCCCTGGGTCCGGGGAGCTGTTTTTT. Translated: CASSSPGSGELFF.